This T cell receptor beta chain derives from a study of Ad26.COV2.S vaccination and SARS-CoV-2 variants. Study as a whole: Intramuscular Ad26.COV2.S doses were given once or twice, 56 days apart.

Treatment of the sample: roughly 18 received Ad26.COV2.S at low or high dose, single or two shots; several received placebo; per-sample allocation not given. Samples were taken on day 63 after the first vaccine or placebo injection. Wuhan-strain SARS-CoV-2 spike was expressed by the Ad26 vector that made up the vaccine. Using immunoSEQ multiplex PCR, the repertoire was profiled, and TCRdb retains in-frame clones only, with some absent. The table includes 400,000 or so clones, around 85% detected once. Study conclusions and caveats: Vaccine recipients had higher spike-specific TCR breadth than placebo recipients.

A note on this clone: Its target is unknown. The same CDR3 is also encoded by other DNA sequences in this sample.

The CDR3 is 14 amino acids. The J segment lost 2 bases and the V segment lost 3 bases, leaving 2 bases of the junction unmatched. Germline V gene lookup returns CDR1 WSHSY and CDR2 SAAADI. The specimen was peripheral blood, collected in a trial of Ad26.COV2.S vaccine versus placebo. The sequence was obtained from a person between 18 and 59 years old who received the Ad26.COV2.S COVID-19 vaccine or a placebo. The gene calls are TRBV10-2 and TRBJ2-7, with TRBD2 identical over 9 bases. The CDR3 region has the DNA TGCGCCAGCAGTGAAGGCGGGGGGGCCTACGAGCAGTACTTC. It yields the protein CASSEGGGAYEQYF.